Listed below are T cell receptor beta chains from one sample, sequenced in a study of T cells after yellow fever vaccination. TCRdb re-called the 5' RACE reads through MiXCR, storing one row per CDR3 protein. The sample shows around 50,000 distinct CDR3 sequences, just under 6.5% of them seen only once. Sequencing was performed on PBMCs, either bulk or a sorted T-cell subset (CD4+, CD8+, memory, or dextramer-sorted; not recorded which), taken 45 days after the yellow fever booster vaccination. The receptors shown here come from a man aged 25 to 40 who received the YFV17D yellow fever vaccine. The CDR3 runs from the conserved cysteine through the conserved F or W. A D gene is named only where the DNA matches it firmly. A clone size is listed for some rows: how often the clone was seen (once, few, many), or a class if it is expanded.

CDR3aa: CASSLPDGEDTEAFF
CDR3nt: TGTGCCAGCAGTTTACCCGACGGGGAGGACACTGAAGCTTTCTTT
abundance: many
j_gene: TRBJ1-1
v_gene: TRBV28
d_gene: -

CDR3aa: CATRTSGSYNEQFF
CDR3nt: TGTGCCACCAGGACTAGCGGGAGCTACAATGAGCAGTTCTTC
abundance: many
j_gene: TRBJ2-1
v_gene: TRBV6-1
d_gene: TRBD2

CDR3aa: CASSLAGGHTYEQYF
CDR3nt: TGTGCCAGCAGCTTAGCGGGAGGCCATACCTACGAGCAGTACTTC
abundance: few
j_gene: TRBJ2-7
v_gene: TRBV7-2
d_gene: -

CDR3aa: CAISGPDRGSDTQYF
CDR3nt: TGTGCCATCAGTGGCCCGGACAGGGGATCAGATACGCAGTATTTT
abundance: many
j_gene: TRBJ2-3
v_gene: TRBV10-3
d_gene: TRBD1

CDR3aa: CASSSDGTYHNEQFF
CDR3nt: TGTGCCAGCAGCTCCGACGGGACATACCACAATGAGCAGTTCTTC
abundance: -
j_gene: TRBJ2-1
v_gene: TRBV11-3
d_gene: -

CDR3aa: CASSLDQGAIGEQYF
CDR3nt: TGCGCCAGCAGCTTGGATCAGGGGGCAATAGGCGAGCAGTACTTC
abundance: many
j_gene: TRBJ2-7
v_gene: TRBV5-1
d_gene: TRBD1

CDR3aa: CAWSVAGGVGLADTQYF
CDR3nt: TGTGCCTGGAGTGTAGCGGGGGGGGTAGGCCTGGCAGATACGCAGTATTTT
abundance: few
j_gene: TRBJ2-3
v_gene: TRBV30
d_gene: TRBD2

CDR3aa: CASSPGQGYGYTF
CDR3nt: TGTGCCAGCAGCCCAGGACAGGGCTATGGCTACACCTTC
abundance: -
j_gene: TRBJ1-2
v_gene: TRBV12-3/TRBV12-4
d_gene: TRBD1

CDR3aa: CASSVGTSGGGRNEQFF
CDR3nt: TGTGCCAGCAGCGTAGGGACTAGCGGAGGGGGGCGCAATGAGCAGTTCTTC
abundance: few
j_gene: TRBJ2-1
v_gene: TRBV9
d_gene: TRBD2

CDR3aa: CASSVVDTGELFF
CDR3nt: TGTGCCAGCAGTGTAGTGGACACCGGGGAGCTGTTTTTT
abundance: few
j_gene: TRBJ2-2
v_gene: TRBV6-1
d_gene: -

CDR3aa: CASSRRWSFELHSQETQYF
CDR3nt: TGTGCCAGCAGCCGCAGATGGAGTTTTGAGCTCCACTCCCAAGAGACCCAGTACTTC
abundance: many
j_gene: TRBJ2-5
v_gene: TRBV7-8
d_gene: -

CDR3aa: CASSLPGQGHYEQYF
CDR3nt: TGCGCCAGCAGCTTGCCGGGACAGGGTCACTACGAGCAGTACTTC
abundance: many
j_gene: TRBJ2-7
v_gene: TRBV5-1
d_gene: TRBD1

CDR3aa: CASSSGTGANEQFF
CDR3nt: TGTGCCAGCAGCTCCGGGACAGGGGCCAATGAGCAGTTCTTC
abundance: few
j_gene: TRBJ2-1
v_gene: TRBV5-6
d_gene: TRBD1

CDR3aa: CASSPSITHYEQYF
CDR3nt: TGTGCCAGCAGCCCTTCTATCACCCACTACGAGCAGTACTTC
abundance: -
j_gene: TRBJ2-7
v_gene: TRBV11-2
d_gene: -

CDR3aa: CASSQAKGGYEQYF
CDR3nt: TGCGCCAGCAGCCAAGCCAAAGGGGGGTACGAGCAGTACTTC
abundance: few
j_gene: TRBJ2-7
v_gene: TRBV4-3
d_gene: -

CDR3aa: CASSVGGQQETQYF
CDR3nt: TGTGCCAGCAGCGTAGGCGGACAGCAAGAGACCCAGTACTTC
abundance: -
j_gene: TRBJ2-5
v_gene: TRBV9
d_gene: -

CDR3aa: CASSESHARSSGANVLTF
CDR3nt: TGTGCCAGCAGTGAATCTCACGCCAGGAGCTCTGGGGCCAACGTCCTGACTTTC
abundance: few
j_gene: TRBJ2-6
v_gene: TRBV25-1
d_gene: -

CDR3aa: CASSLKETQYF
CDR3nt: TGTGCCAGCAGTTTAAAAGAGACCCAGTACTTC
abundance: many
j_gene: TRBJ2-5
v_gene: TRBV28
d_gene: -

CDR3aa: CSFAEGSISGNTIYF
CDR3nt: TGCAGTTTCGCGGAGGGTTCAATCTCTGGAAACACCATATATTTT
abundance: few
j_gene: TRBJ1-3
v_gene: TRBV20-1
d_gene: -

CDR3aa: CSARGGQGLYEQYF
CDR3nt: TGCAGTGCTAGAGGCGGACAGGGGCTTTACGAGCAGTACTTC
abundance: -
j_gene: TRBJ2-7
v_gene: TRBV20-1
d_gene: TRBD1

CDR3aa: CATRQTGSGETQYF
CDR3nt: TGTGCCACCAGACAGACAGGGTCTGGGGAGACCCAGTACTTC
abundance: many
j_gene: TRBJ2-5
v_gene: TRBV24-1
d_gene: TRBD1

CDR3aa: CSAPQGGLAFF
CDR3nt: TGCAGTGCTCCCCAAGGCGGGCTAGCTTTCTTT
abundance: many
j_gene: TRBJ1-1
v_gene: TRBV20-1
d_gene: -

CDR3aa: CASSLKKGQGTGEQYF
CDR3nt: TGTGCCAGTAGCCTTAAGAAGGGACAGGGGACAGGCGAGCAGTACTTC
abundance: few
j_gene: TRBJ2-7
v_gene: TRBV19
d_gene: TRBD1

CDR3aa: CASSQLLSTDTQYF
CDR3nt: TGCGCCAGCAGCCAACTACTTAGCACAGATACGCAGTATTTT
abundance: many
j_gene: TRBJ2-3
v_gene: TRBV4-3
d_gene: -

CDR3aa: CASTQLDRAYEQYF
CDR3nt: TGTGCCAGCACCCAGCTGGACAGGGCCTACGAGCAGTACTTC
abundance: many
j_gene: TRBJ2-7
v_gene: TRBV28
d_gene: TRBD1

CDR3aa: CASALGGSNYEQYF
CDR3nt: TGCGCCAGCGCCCTTGGCGGGAGCAACTACGAGCAGTACTTC
abundance: many
j_gene: TRBJ2-7
v_gene: TRBV10-2
d_gene: TRBD2

CDR3aa: CASSSGLLFNEQFF
CDR3nt: TGTGCCAGCAGCTCTGGATTACTTTTCAATGAGCAGTTCTTC
abundance: -
j_gene: TRBJ2-1
v_gene: TRBV7-8
d_gene: -

CDR3aa: CSGWQQETQYF
CDR3nt: TGCAGTGGATGGCAACAAGAGACCCAGTACTTC
abundance: -
j_gene: TRBJ2-5
v_gene: TRBV20-1
d_gene: -

CDR3aa: CASSQVTGQPQHF
CDR3nt: TGCGCCAGCAGCCAAGTTACAGGTCAGCCCCAGCATTTT
abundance: few
j_gene: TRBJ1-5
v_gene: TRBV4-3
d_gene: -

CDR3aa: CSAVQRGEQQYF
CDR3nt: TGCAGTGCAGTACAGCGGGGGGAACAGCAGTACTTC
abundance: many
j_gene: TRBJ2-7
v_gene: TRBV20-1
d_gene: TRBD2

CDR3aa: CASSLQGRAIGELFF
CDR3nt: TGTGCCAGCAGTCTCCAGGGGAGAGCTATCGGGGAGCTGTTTTTT
abundance: many
j_gene: TRBJ2-2
v_gene: TRBV7-2
d_gene: -

CDR3aa: CSARVGASHYNEQFF
CDR3nt: TGCAGTGCTAGAGTAGGGGCCAGCCACTACAATGAGCAGTTCTTC
abundance: -
j_gene: TRBJ2-1
v_gene: TRBV20-1
d_gene: -

CDR3aa: CASSFLRGVYGYTF
CDR3nt: TGTGCCAGCAGTTTCCTACGAGGGGTCTATGGCTACACCTTC
abundance: -
j_gene: TRBJ1-2
v_gene: TRBV12-3/TRBV12-4
d_gene: -

CDR3aa: CASSYNYYNEQFF
CDR3nt: TGTGCCAGCAGTTACAACTACTACAATGAGCAGTTCTTC
abundance: few
j_gene: TRBJ2-1
v_gene: TRBV6-2/TRBV6-3
d_gene: -

CDR3aa: CASKTNGGSYEQYF
CDR3nt: TGCGCCAGCAAAACTAACGGGGGATCCTACGAGCAGTACTTC
abundance: many
j_gene: TRBJ2-7
v_gene: TRBV5-1
d_gene: -

CDR3aa: CASSDHEQYF
CDR3nt: TGTGCCAGCTCCGACCACGAGCAGTACTTC
abundance: many
j_gene: TRBJ2-7
v_gene: TRBV12-3/TRBV12-4
d_gene: -

CDR3aa: CASSQEGGRNTGELFF
CDR3nt: TGTGCCAGCAGCCAAGAAGGGGGGCGAAACACCGGGGAGCTGTTTTTT
abundance: many
j_gene: TRBJ2-2
v_gene: TRBV3-1
d_gene: -

CDR3aa: CSAKYRDPPAAFF
CDR3nt: TGCAGTGCCAAATACCGGGACCCCCCTGCGGCTTTCTTT
abundance: few
j_gene: TRBJ1-1
v_gene: TRBV20-1
d_gene: -

CDR3aa: CASSTVLGYGYTF
CDR3nt: TGTGCCAGTAGTACGGTTCTGGGCTATGGCTACACCTTC
abundance: -
j_gene: TRBJ1-2
v_gene: TRBV19
d_gene: -

CDR3aa: CASSLGVGTEAFF
CDR3nt: TGTGCCAGCAGCTTAGGGGTCGGCACTGAAGCTTTCTTT
abundance: many
j_gene: TRBJ1-1
v_gene: TRBV7-3
d_gene: -

CDR3aa: CSARGLAGETGYNEQFF
CDR3nt: TGCAGTGCTAGAGGACTAGCGGGAGAGACTGGCTACAATGAGCAGTTCTTC
abundance: many
j_gene: TRBJ2-1
v_gene: TRBV20-1
d_gene: TRBD2

CDR3aa: CASSPRGVNYEQYF
CDR3nt: TGTGCCAGCAGCCCCCGGGGGGTTAACTACGAGCAGTACTTC
abundance: many
j_gene: TRBJ2-7
v_gene: TRBV7-9
d_gene: TRBD2

CDR3aa: CAWSRIGNEQFF
CDR3nt: TGTGCCTGGAGCAGGATTGGGAATGAGCAGTTCTTC
abundance: -
j_gene: TRBJ2-1
v_gene: TRBV30
d_gene: -

CDR3aa: CATRRWSGSTPGELFF
CDR3nt: TGTGCCACCCGGAGGTGGAGCGGAAGTACCCCCGGGGAGCTGTTTTTT
abundance: -
j_gene: TRBJ2-2
v_gene: TRBV6-2/TRBV6-3
d_gene: -

CDR3aa: CASSSKFGELFF
CDR3nt: TGTGCCAGCAGCTCGAAATTCGGGGAGCTGTTTTTT
abundance: many
j_gene: TRBJ2-2
v_gene: TRBV13
d_gene: -

CDR3aa: CASSKAWGYNEQFF
CDR3nt: TGTGCCAGCAGTAAGGCTTGGGGGTACAATGAGCAGTTCTTC
abundance: many
j_gene: TRBJ2-1
v_gene: TRBV2
d_gene: -

CDR3aa: CASSLRGVGTKNNEQFF
CDR3nt: TGTGCCAGCAGCTTAAGAGGCGTCGGGACTAAGAACAATGAGCAGTTCTTC
abundance: many
j_gene: TRBJ2-1
v_gene: TRBV12-3/TRBV12-4
d_gene: TRBD2